The 9 T cell receptor beta chains below were found in one sample sequenced in a study of blood T cell repertoires in COVID-19. This table comes from immunoSEQ multiplex PCR, and its TCRdb copy is limited to in-frame clones, with some not included. The table has about 120,000 clones, about 90% seen once. Sequencing was carried out using peripheral blood. The source is a woman aged 70-85 years with acute or convalescent COVID-19.

The gene calls are TRBV27 and TRBJ2-7; 11 bases align to TRBD1. The CDR3 spans 15 residues. After removal of 4 bases from V and 7 bases from J, the junction contained 9 bases not matched to a gene. CDR1 is MNHEY and CDR2 is SMNVEV in the germline V gene (reference sequence). CDR3 in amino acids: CASSSSRDRGVEQYF. In nucleotides, the CDR3 is TGTGCCAGCAGTTCCTCACGGGACAGGGGGGTTGAGCAGTACTTC.

This clone was counted a single time. The chain combines TRBV2 with TRBJ1-5; a weak D match, TRBD1 (5 bases). The germline V and J ends were trimmed by 1 base and 7 bases, with 14 bases remaining between them. CDR1 is SNHLY, CDR2 FYNNEI, per germline. The CDR3 has 15 amino acids. The CDR3 coding sequence is TGTGCCAGCAGTGAAGTGGTCACAGGCGCACAGCCCCAGCATTTT. It codes for CASSEVVTGAQPQHF. The variable domain in full, completed from reference TRBV2 and TRBJ1-5, reads EPEVTQTPSHQVTQMGQEVILRCVPISNHLYFYWYRQILGQKVEFLVSFYNNEISEKSEIFDDQFSVERPDGSNFTLKIRSTKLEDSAMYFCASSEVVTGAQPQHFGDGTRLSIL.

This clone was seen just once. CDR3 residues: CSVLSGNTIYF. Written as DNA, the CDR3 is TGCAGCGTCCTCTCTGGAAACACCATATATTTT. This chain joins TRBV29-1 and TRBJ1-3; no firm D call. V shed 6 bases and J shed 0 bases, with 3 bases lying between them. The CDR3 sequence is 11 residues long. CDR1 SQVTM and CDR2 ANQGSEA come from the germline V gene.

The V gene is TRBV9, the J gene TRBJ1-4; D is perhaps TRBD1 (6 bases). The V end lost 1 base, the J end lost 4 bases, and 11 bases lay between the germline ends. Looked up from germline, CDR1 is SGDLS and CDR2 is YYNGEE. The CDR3 runs to 15 residues. The CDR3 DNA is TGTGCCAGCAGCGTATCTAGGGGGTATAATGAAAAACTGTTTTTT. It translates to CASSVSRGYNEKLFF.

The CDR3 region is CASGLASGGWETQYF. CDR3 nucleotide sequence: TGTGCTAGTGGTTTGGCTAGCGGGGGTTGGGAGACCCAGTACTTC. V and J are TRBV12-5 and TRBJ2-5, with TRBD2 matching over 10 bases. Germline V lookup: CDR1 LGHNT, CDR2 FRNRAP. V dropped 1 base and J dropped 5; count of bases not matched to a gene: 4. This CDR3 has 15 amino acids.

This chain links TRBV6-5 with TRBJ1-2; 7 bases match TRBD1. CDR1 is MNHEY, CDR2 SVGAGI, per germline. Germline trimming cut 6 bases from V and 4 bases from J; bases unmatched to any gene: 8. This CDR3 has 14 amino acids. CDR3 nucleotide sequence: TGTGCCAGCAGCCCATCGGACAGGTTCTATGGCTACACCTTC. This sequence encodes CASSPSDRFYGYTF.

The chain recombines TRBV5-1 with TRBJ2-5; TRBD1 might be the D (6 bases). Germline CDR1 reads SGHRS; CDR2 reads YFSETQ. Trimming shortened V by 3 bases and J by 2 bases, and 14 bases separated the two germline ends. The length of the CDR3 is 15 residues. The CDR3 spells CASSSGRGPQETQYF. CDR3 DNA sequence: TGCGCCAGCAGCTCGGGCAGGGGACCGCAAGAGACCCAGTACTTC.

This clone has more than one count but fewer than ten. The rearrangement uses TRBV18 and TRBJ2-7, with 7 bases that match TRBD1. In germline, CDR1 is KGHSH, CDR2 LQKENI. This CDR3 is built from 14 residues. Trimming removed 6 bases from V and 3 bases from J; junction bases left unmatched: 8. CDR3 amino acids: CASSQGTANYEQYF. CDR3 nucleotides: TGTGCCAGCTCCCAAGGGACAGCAAACTACGAGCAGTACTTC.

The chain has TRBV19 and TRBJ1-5, with D maybe TRBD1 (5 bases). Trimming removed 3 bases from V and 8 bases from J, with 11 bases in between. Germline lookup yields CDR1 LNHDA and CDR2 SQIVND (reference sequence). This CDR3 contains 13 residues. The CDR3 spells CASSINGGEPQHF. The CDR3 nucleotides are TGTGCCAGTAGTATTAACGGGGGGGAGCCCCAGCATTTT.